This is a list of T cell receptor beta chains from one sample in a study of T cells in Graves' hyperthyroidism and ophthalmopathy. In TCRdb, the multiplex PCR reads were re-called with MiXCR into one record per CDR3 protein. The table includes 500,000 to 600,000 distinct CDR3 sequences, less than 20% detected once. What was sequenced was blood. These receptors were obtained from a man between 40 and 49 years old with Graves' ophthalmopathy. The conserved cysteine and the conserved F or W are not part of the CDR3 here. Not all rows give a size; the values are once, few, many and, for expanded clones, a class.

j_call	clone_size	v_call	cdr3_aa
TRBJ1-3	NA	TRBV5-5	ASSFSVRNSGNTIY
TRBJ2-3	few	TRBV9	ASSVEAGGPDTQY
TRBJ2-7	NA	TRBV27	ASSPPGLAVSEQY
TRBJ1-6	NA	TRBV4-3	ASSQEGRGLGSPLH
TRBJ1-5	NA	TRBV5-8	ASSPGAGLPVSNQPQH
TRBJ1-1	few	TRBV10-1	ASRSSGTLNTEAF
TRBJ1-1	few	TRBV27	ASSPGARRAF
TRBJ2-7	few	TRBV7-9	ASSLISSINEQY
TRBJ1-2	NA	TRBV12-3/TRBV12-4	ASSFQNYGYT
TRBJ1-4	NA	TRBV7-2	ASSLGGNNEKLF
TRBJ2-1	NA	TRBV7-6	ASSRETSGSSYNEQF
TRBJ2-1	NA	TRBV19	ASSRLAPYNEQF
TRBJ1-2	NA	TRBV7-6	ASSLSPDRDGYT
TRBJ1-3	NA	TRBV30	AWRYWGNTIY
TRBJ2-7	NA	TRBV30	AGTSGSYEQY
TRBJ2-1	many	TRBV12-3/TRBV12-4	ASSLTGRGEQF
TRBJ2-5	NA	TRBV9	ASSVASGGLETQY
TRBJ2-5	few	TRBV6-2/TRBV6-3	ASSYQPQGLAGGGTQY
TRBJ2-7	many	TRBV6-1	ASSAGEQY
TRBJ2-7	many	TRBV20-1	SARDDEGEDGISYEQY
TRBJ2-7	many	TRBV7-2	ASSSTSAGGYEQY
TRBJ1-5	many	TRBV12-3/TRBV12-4	ASSLGQGEDQPQH
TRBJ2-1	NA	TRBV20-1	SADSGRTDNEQF
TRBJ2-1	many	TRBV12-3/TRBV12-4	ASSFGPGQGGNEQF
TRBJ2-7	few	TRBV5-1	ASSWGLAGGNSYEQY
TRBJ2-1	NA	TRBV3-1	ASSREGTEQF
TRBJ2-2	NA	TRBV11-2	ASSLDWESTLNTGELF
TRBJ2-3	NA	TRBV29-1	SVIIGGDTQY
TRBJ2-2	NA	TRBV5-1	ASSWGTGGTGELF
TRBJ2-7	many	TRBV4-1	ASSQGSGSYEQY
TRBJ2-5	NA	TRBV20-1	SAGYPIIREGRGTQY
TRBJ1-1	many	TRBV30	AWSAGAIGTEAF
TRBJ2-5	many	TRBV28	ASSLLGTDGGTQY
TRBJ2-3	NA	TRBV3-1	ASSHVGTDTQY
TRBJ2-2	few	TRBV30	AWSVQTGGSGELF
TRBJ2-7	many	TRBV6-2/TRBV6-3	ASKSPGLADHEQY
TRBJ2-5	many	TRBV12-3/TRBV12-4	ASSRSGNQETQY
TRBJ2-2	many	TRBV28	ASRLGQPLNTGELF
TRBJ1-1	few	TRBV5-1	ASSPRADNTEAF
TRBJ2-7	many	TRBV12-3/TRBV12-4	ASSPSGPSYEQY
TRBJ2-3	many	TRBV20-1	SARFLAGVTDTQY
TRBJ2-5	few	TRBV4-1	ASSQASTSGGWKETQY
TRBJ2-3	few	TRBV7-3	ASSLNPGLDTDTQY
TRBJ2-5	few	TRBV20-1	SARVYGGRTQY
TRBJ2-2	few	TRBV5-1	ASSQKAGGANTGELF
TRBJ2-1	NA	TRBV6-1	ASINGTPAGDEQF
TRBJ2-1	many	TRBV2	ASSEGVYNEQF
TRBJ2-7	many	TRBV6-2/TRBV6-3	ASEPGQGGWNEQY
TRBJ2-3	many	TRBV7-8	ASSFVPGTSTDTQY
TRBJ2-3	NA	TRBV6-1	ASTQTSGGPDTQY
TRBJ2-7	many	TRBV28	ASSLIQGEQY
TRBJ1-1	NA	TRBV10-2	ASGPGINTEAF
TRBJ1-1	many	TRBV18	ASSRPGTGGGTEAF
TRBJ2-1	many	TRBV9	ASSVVGSGGHNEQF
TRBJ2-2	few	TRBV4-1	ASSQVRHWNTGELF
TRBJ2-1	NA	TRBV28	ASSPERVLPSNEQF
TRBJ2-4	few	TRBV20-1	SAPPNLPSGENIQY